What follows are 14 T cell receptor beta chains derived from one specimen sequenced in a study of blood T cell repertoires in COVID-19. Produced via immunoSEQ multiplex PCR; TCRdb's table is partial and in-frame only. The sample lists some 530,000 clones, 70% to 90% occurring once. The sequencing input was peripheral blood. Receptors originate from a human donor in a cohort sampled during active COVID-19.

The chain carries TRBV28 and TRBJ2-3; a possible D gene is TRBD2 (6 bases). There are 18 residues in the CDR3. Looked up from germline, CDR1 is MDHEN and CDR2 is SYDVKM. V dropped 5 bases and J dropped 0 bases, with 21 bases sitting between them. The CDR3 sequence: CASSLSAPLGGSTDTQYF. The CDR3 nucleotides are TGTGCCAGCAGTCTGTCCGCGCCACTGGGAGGTAGCACAGATACGCAGTATTTT.

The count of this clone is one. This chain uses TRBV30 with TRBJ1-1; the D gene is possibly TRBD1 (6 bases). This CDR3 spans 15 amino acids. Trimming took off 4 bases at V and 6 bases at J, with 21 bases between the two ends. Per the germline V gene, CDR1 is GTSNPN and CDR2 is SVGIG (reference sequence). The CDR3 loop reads CAWNKGGRGLPEAFF. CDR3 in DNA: TGTGCCTGGAACAAGGGCGGCAGGGGTCTCCCTGAAGCTTTCTTT.

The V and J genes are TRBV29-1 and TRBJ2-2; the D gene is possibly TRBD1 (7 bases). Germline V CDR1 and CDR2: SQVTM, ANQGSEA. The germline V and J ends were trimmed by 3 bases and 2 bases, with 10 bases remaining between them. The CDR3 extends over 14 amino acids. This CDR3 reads CSVEEGANTGELFF. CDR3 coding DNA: TGCAGCGTTGAGGAGGGGGCAAACACCGGGGAGCTGTTTTTT.

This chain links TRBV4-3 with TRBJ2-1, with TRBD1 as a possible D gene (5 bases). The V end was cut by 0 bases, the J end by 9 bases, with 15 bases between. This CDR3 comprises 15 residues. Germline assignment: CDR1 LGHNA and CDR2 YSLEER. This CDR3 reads CASSQETVGQGEQFF. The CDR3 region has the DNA TGCGCCAGCAGCCAAGAAACAGTTGGGCAGGGTGAGCAGTTCTTC.

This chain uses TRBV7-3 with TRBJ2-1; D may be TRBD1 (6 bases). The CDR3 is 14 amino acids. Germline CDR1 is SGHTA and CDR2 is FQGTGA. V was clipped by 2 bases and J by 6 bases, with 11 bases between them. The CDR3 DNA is TGTGCCAGCAGCTTATCTACAGGGAGCAATGAGCAGTTCTTC. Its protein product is CASSLSTGSNEQFF.

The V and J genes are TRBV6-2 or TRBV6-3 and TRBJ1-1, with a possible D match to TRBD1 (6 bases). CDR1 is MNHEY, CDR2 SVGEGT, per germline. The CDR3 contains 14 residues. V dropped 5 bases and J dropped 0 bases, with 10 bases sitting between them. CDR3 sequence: CASSPGGLNTEAFF. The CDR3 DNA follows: TGTGCCAGCAGTCCGGGGGGCCTGAACACTGAAGCTTTCTTT.

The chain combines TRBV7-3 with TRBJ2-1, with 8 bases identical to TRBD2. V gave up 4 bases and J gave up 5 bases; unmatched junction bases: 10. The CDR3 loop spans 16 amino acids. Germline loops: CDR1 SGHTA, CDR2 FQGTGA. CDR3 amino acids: CASSSLPPGGNNEQFF. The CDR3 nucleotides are TGTGCCAGCAGCTCCCTCCCACCGGGAGGGAACAATGAGCAGTTCTTC.

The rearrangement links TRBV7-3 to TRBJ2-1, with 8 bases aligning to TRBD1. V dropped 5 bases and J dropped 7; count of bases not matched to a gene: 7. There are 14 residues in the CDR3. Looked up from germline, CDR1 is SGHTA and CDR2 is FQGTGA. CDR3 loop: CASSLGQGLNEQFF. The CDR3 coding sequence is TGTGCCAGCAGCCTCGGACAGGGTCTGAATGAGCAGTTCTTC.

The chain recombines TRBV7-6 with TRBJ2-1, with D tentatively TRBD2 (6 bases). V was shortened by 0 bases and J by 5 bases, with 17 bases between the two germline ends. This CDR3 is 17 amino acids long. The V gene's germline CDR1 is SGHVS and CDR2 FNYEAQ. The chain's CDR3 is CASSLAPGAGSDNEQFF. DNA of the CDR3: TGTGCCAGCAGCTTAGCGCCGGGCGCGGGGAGTGACAATGAGCAGTTCTTC.

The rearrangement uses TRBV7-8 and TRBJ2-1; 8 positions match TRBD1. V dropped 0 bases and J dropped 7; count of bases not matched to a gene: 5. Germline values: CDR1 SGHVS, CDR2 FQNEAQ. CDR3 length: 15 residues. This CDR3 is CASSLADRDLNEQFF. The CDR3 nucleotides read TGTGCCAGCAGCTTAGCGGACAGGGACTTAAATGAGCAGTTCTTC.

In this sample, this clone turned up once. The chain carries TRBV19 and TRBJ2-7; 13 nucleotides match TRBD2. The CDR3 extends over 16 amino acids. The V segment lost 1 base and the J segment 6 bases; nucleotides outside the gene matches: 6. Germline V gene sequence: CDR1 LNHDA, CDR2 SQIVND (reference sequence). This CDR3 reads CASSIGTSGGPSEQYF. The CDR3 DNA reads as TGTGCCAGTAGTATAGGGACTAGCGGGGGCCCTAGCGAGCAGTACTTC.

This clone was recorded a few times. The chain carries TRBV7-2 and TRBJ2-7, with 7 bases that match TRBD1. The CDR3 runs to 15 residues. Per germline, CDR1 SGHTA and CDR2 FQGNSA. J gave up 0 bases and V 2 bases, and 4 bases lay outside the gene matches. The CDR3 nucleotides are TGTGCCAGCAGCTTACGGGCAGGGGGCTCCTACGAGCAGTACTTC. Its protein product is CASSLRAGGSYEQYF.

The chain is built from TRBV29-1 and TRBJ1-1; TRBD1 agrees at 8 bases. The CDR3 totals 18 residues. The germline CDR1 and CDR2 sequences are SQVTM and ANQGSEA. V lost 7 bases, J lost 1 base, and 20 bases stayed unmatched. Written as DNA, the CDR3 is TGCAGCGCAAAAAAAGGGGGAACAGGGGGAAGGGCGAACACTGAAGCTTTCTTT. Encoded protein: CSAKKGGTGGRANTEAFF.

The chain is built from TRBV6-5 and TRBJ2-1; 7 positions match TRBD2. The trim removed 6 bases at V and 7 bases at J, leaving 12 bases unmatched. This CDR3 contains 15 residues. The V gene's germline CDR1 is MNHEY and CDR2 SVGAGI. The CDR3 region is CASSRGGSLRNEQFF. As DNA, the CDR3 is TGTGCCAGCAGCCGGGGCGGGAGTCTGAGAAATGAGCAGTTCTTC.